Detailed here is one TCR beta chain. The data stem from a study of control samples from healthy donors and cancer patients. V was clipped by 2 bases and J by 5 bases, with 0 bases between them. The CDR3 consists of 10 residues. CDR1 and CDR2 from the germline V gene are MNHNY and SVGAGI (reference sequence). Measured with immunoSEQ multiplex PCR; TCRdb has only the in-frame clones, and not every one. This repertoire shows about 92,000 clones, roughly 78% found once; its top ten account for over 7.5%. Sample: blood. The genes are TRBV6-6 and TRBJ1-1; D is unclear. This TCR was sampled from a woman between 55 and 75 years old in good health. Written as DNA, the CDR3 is TGTGCCAGCAGTTACACTGAAGCTTTCTTT. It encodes CASSYTEAFF.